This T cell receptor beta chain was observed in a study of kidney transplant recipient with SARS-CoV-2 infection. TCRdb re-derived calls from the reads in MiXCR, one entry per CDR3 protein. The sample carries about 250,000 distinct CDR3 sequences, more than 25% recorded once. This clonotype occurred many times. Germline CDR1 and CDR2: SGHTA and FQGNSA. J lost 7 bases, V lost 5 bases, and 10 bases had no gene match. The CDR3 runs to 14 residues. The source of this sequence is a male patient between 25 and 39 years old who had COVID-19 and was a kidney transplant recipient. Some T cells may be graft donor cells. The specimen comprised a blood sample, sampled at baseline and on day 111 from a kidney transplant recipient. The gene calls are TRBV7-2 and TRBJ2-5, with 7 positions matching TRBD1. Here the CDR3 reads CASSRRDREMTQYF. The CDR3 DNA reads as TGTGCCAGCAGCCGACGGGACAGAGAGATGACCCAGTACTTC.